A single T cell receptor (beta chain) is shown here with its context. Sequenced by immunoSEQ multiplex PCR; TCRdb stores in-frame clones only, minus some. This sample has fewer than 350,000 clones, with more than 75% found just once. This sample is part of a study of blood T cell repertoires in COVID-19. The CDR3 runs 13 residues. CDR1 MNHEY and CDR2 SMNVEV come from the germline V gene (reference sequence). V was trimmed by 3 bases and J by 2 bases, leaving 8 bases between them. This rearrangement joins TRBV27 to TRBJ2-7, with D possibly TRBD2 on 6 matching bases. Specimen: peripheral blood. This TCR derives from a woman aged 25-40 years who had recovered from COVID-19. The CDR3 loop is CASSLGGTYEQYF. CDR3 DNA sequence: TGTGCCAGCAGTTTGGGGGGAACCTACGAGCAGTACTTC.